The 19 T cell receptor beta chains listed next were all sequenced from one sample in a study of T cell repertoires in cytomegalovirus infection. One entry per CDR3 protein results from TCRdb running MiXCR on the reads. The sample has about 300,000 distinct CDR3 sequences, 8% to 10% seen once. The sample consisted of PBMCs. The receptors originated from a human donor in good health (CMV status not recorded). Some clones in this sample may be carry-over from other donors' samples.

This clonotype was found many times. The chain employs TRBV15 and TRBJ2-2, with D possibly called TRBD1 or TRBD2 (5 bases each). In germline, CDR1 is LNHNV, CDR2 YYDKDF (reference sequence). This CDR3 spans 14 amino acids. The germline V and J ends were trimmed by 0 bases and 4 bases, with 6 bases remaining between them. Here the CDR3 reads CATSRDGGTGELFF. In DNA, the CDR3 is TGTGCCACCAGCAGAGATGGGGGCACCGGGGAGCTGTTTTTT.

This clonotype has ten or more counts. The chain employs TRBV7-2 and TRBJ2-3; a weak D match, TRBD1 (6 bases). The germline V and J ends were trimmed by 5 bases and 0 bases, with 15 bases remaining between them. There are 16 residues in the CDR3. The germline V gene has CDR1 SGHTA and CDR2 FQGNSA. The CDR3 reads CASSKGAGVSTDTQYF. CDR3 coding DNA: TGTGCCAGCAGCAAAGGAGCAGGGGTTAGCACAGATACGCAGTATTTT.

The chain carries TRBV6-5 and TRBJ1-2, with D maybe TRBD1 (6 bases). The germline gives CDR1 MNHEY, CDR2 SVGAGI. This CDR3 region has 16 residues. V gave up 0 bases and J gave up 1 base, with 12 bases separating them. The DNA of the CDR3 is TGTGCCAGCAGTTACTCCTGGACAGCTATTAACTATGGCTACACCTTC. It encodes CASSYSWTAINYGYTF.

This clonotype was counted many times. The DNA of the CDR3 is TGTGCCAGCAGCCGCCTAGAACAGGGGGCGTCCTATGGCTACACCTTC. This translates into CASSRLEQGASYGYTF. This sequence joins TRBV7-8 and TRBJ1-2, with 9 bases identical to TRBD1. J was trimmed by 4 bases and V by 5 bases; bases with no gene match: 11. The CDR3 consists of 16 residues. CDR1 is SGHVS, CDR2 FQNEAQ, per germline.

This clonotype has a count of ten or more. The chain employs TRBV4-2 and TRBJ2-2; D is perhaps TRBD2 (6 bases). The CDR3 sequence is 17 residues long. The V gene lost 3 bases and the J gene lost 1 base, with 15 bases spanning the gap. Per germline, CDR1 LGHNA and CDR2 YNFKEQ. The CDR3 spells CASSQGDWQKNTGELFF. CDR3 DNA: TGTGCCAGCAGCCAGGGGGACTGGCAAAAGAACACCGGGGAGCTGTTTTTT.

This clonotype came up a few times. This rearrangement joins TRBV19 to TRBJ2-1, with D uncertain. There are 13 residues in the CDR3. V lost 10 bases and J 3 bases, leaving 13 bases between the germline ends. CDR1 is LNHDA, CDR2 SQIVND, per germline (reference sequence). The CDR3 sequence: CATKRPNYNEQFF. The CDR3 DNA reads TGTGCCACTAAGAGGCCCAACTACAATGAGCAGTTCTTC.

This clonotype occurred many times. J is TRBJ2-5 and V is TRBV6-2 or TRBV6-3; 10 bases are a match to TRBD2. Germline V gene sequence: CDR1 MNHEY, CDR2 SVGEGT. The CDR3 loop spans 13 amino acids. Trimming removed 8 bases from V and 4 bases from J; junction bases left unmatched: 4. The CDR3 DNA follows: TGTGCCAGCGCCCTAGCGGGGGTAGAGACCCAGTACTTC. Protein: CASALAGVETQYF.

V usage is TRBV20-1 and J usage is TRBJ2-5, with D unresolved. Between the trimmed V and J ends, which lost 5 bases and 5 bases, there was a span of 9 bases. Germline CDR1 DFQATT, CDR2 SNEGSKA (reference sequence). This CDR3 is built from 11 residues. The CDR3 DNA sequence: TGCAGTGCTGCCTCGAGGGAGACCCAGTACTTC. Translating it yields CSAASRETQYF.

This clonotype has just a few counts. The CDR3 DNA reads TGTGCCATCAGTGAGTCTAGCCCCCTATCTGGGAACATTCAGTACTTC. This translates into CAISESSPLSGNIQYF. The chain links TRBV10-3 to TRBJ2-4; unclear D gene. The CDR3 contains 16 residues. V dropped 0 bases and J dropped 7 bases, with 16 bases sitting between them. Germline V gene lookup returns CDR1 ENHRY and CDR2 SYGVKD.

This clonotype was found a few times. This rearrangement joins TRBV5-1 to TRBJ2-1; 9 positions agree with TRBD2. The CDR3 is 19 amino acids. Germline loops: CDR1 SGHRS, CDR2 YFSETQ. The J segment lost 0 bases and the V segment lost 4 bases, leaving 14 bases of the junction unmatched. The CDR3 sequence is CASSLGPSGVKSSYNEQFF. DNA of the CDR3: TGCGCCAGCAGCCTGGGACCTAGCGGGGTGAAAAGCTCCTACAATGAGCAGTTCTTC.

This clonotype was counted ten times or more. The chain recombines TRBV7-9 with TRBJ1-5; D uncertain. The CDR3 length is 13 residues. Germline V gene data show CDR1 as SEHNR and CDR2 as FQNEAQ (reference sequence). The ends were cut back, 8 bases at V and 4 bases at J, with 12 bases in the middle. CDR3 in amino acids: CASGVGENQPQHF. The DNA for the CDR3 is TGTGCCAGCGGCGTCGGGGAGAATCAGCCCCAGCATTTT.

This clonotype showed up many times. This rearrangement joins TRBV29-1 to TRBJ1-2; tentative D call: TRBD1 (6 bases). The germline V gene has CDR1 SQVTM and CDR2 ANQGSEA. With 3 bases removed from V and 8 bases from J, the gap between germline ends came to 19 bases. There are 14 residues in the CDR3. DNA for the CDR3: TGCAGCGTTGAGTCGGAGGACAGAGGTGGGGGCTACACCTTC. This gives the protein CSVESEDRGGGYTF. The complete variable domain, with remaining parts taken from reference TRBV29-1 and TRBJ1-2, reads SAVISQKPSRDICQRGTSLTIQCQVDSQVTMMFWYRQQPGQSLTLIATANQGSEATYESGFVIDKFPISRPNLTFSTLTVSNMSPEDSSIYLCSVESEDRGGGYTFGSGTRLTVV.

In this sample, this clonotype turned up many times. The chain uses TRBV20-1 and TRBJ1-4; no firm D call. The CDR3 runs to 12 residues. Between the trimmed V and J ends, which lost 3 bases and 8 bases, there was a span of 10 bases. The germline V gene has CDR1 DFQATT and CDR2 SNEGSKA (reference sequence). The CDR3 region is CSASLLPEKLFF. The CDR3 nucleotides are TGCAGTGCTAGTCTTCTCCCAGAAAAACTGTTTTTT.

This clonotype was seen a handful of times. The genes are TRBV7-8 and TRBJ1-2, with D uncertain. The V end lost 1 base, the J end lost 8 bases, and 11 bases lay between the germline ends. The CDR3 is 13 residues long. Germline-derived CDR1 and CDR2 are SGHVS and FQNEAQ. Here the CDR3 reads CASSLGGVKGYTF. In nucleotides, the CDR3 is TGTGCCAGCAGCTTAGGTGGGGTCAAAGGCTACACCTTC. Using reference TRBV7-8 and TRBJ1-2 for the parts outside the CDR3, the full variable domain is GAGVSQSPRYKVAKRGQDVALRCDPISGHVSLFWYQQALGQGPEFLTYFQNEAQLDKSGLPSDRFFAERPEGSVSTLKIQRTQQEDSAVYLCASSLGGVKGYTFGSGTRLTVV.

This clonotype occurred many times. This chain joins TRBV7-2 and TRBJ2-7, with TRBD2 matching 11 bases. This CDR3 spans 15 amino acids. Germline V lookup: CDR1 SGHTA, CDR2 FQGNSA. V lost 4 bases, J lost 3 bases, and 5 bases stayed unmatched. The CDR3 region has the DNA TGTGCCAGCAGCTCTAGCGGGGGGCCAAACTACGAGCAGTACGTC. It yields the protein CASSSSGGPNYEQYV.

This clonotype was picked up a small number of times. V gene TRBV29-1 combines with J gene TRBJ2-7; either TRBD1 or TRBD2 may fit D (7 bases each). The length of the CDR3 is 14 residues. Trimming stripped 5 bases from V and 1 base from J, with 15 bases between. CDR1 and CDR2 (germline): SQVTM, ANQGSEA. The CDR3, as DNA: TGCAGCGTTTTTGACAGGGAGGGGTCCTACGAGCAGTACTTC. It yields the protein CSVFDREGSYEQYF.

The CDR3 region has the DNA TGTGCCAGCAGCAAATCTCCAAGCGACAGGGGAAACACTGAAGCTTTCTTT. Translation: CASSKSPSDRGNTEAFF. The chain employs TRBV4-2 and TRBJ1-1; 8 bases are shared with TRBD1. The junction had 13 bases not matched to a gene; V was cut back by 5 bases and J by 2 bases. The CDR3 is 17 residues long. Germline loops: CDR1 LGHNA, CDR2 YNFKEQ.

This clonotype was detected ten times or more. The genes are TRBV7-3 and TRBJ2-2; D is possibly TRBD1 or TRBD2 (5 bases each). Per the germline V gene, CDR1 is SGHTA and CDR2 is FQGTGA. The CDR3 totals 19 residues. V was shortened by 4 bases and J by 3 bases, with 24 bases between the two germline ends. The CDR3 DNA is TGTGCCAGCAGCTATTGGGACCCTCTACCACCGAAGGACACCGGGGAGCTGTTTTTT. Translation gives CASSYWDPLPPKDTGELFF.

V usage is TRBV18 and J usage is TRBJ2-7; TRBD2 aligns across 11 bases. This CDR3 has 17 residues. The V and J ends lost 3 bases and 0 bases, in that order; junction bases with no gene match: 7. In germline, CDR1 is KGHSH, CDR2 LQKENI. The CDR3: CASSPATSGVSSYEQYF. CDR3 sequence (DNA): TGTGCCAGCTCACCCGCGACTAGCGGGGTTAGCTCCTACGAGCAGTACTTC.